The table lists the clone carrying this TCR beta chain with a count of one. These data are taken from a study of OX40 agonist ivuxolimab in advanced cancers. Study-wide context: Hepatocellular carcinoma, melanoma, renal cell or head and neck cancer was diagnosed in the dose-escalation patients. Three partial responders included one hepatocellular carcinoma patient and two cutaneous melanoma patients.

Unmatched junction bases numbered 5, after V lost 3 bases and J lost 3 bases. Germline lookup yields CDR1 SGHAT and CDR2 FQDESV (reference sequence). The CDR3 has 15 residues. Using immunoSEQ multiplex PCR, the repertoire was profiled, and TCRdb retains in-frame clones only, with some absent. The table has some 91,000 clones, 70% to 90% seen once. V usage is TRBV11-1 and J usage is TRBJ2-5, with TRBD2 identical over 9 bases. The specimen was CD4+ or CD8+ T cells sorted from blood, collected in a trial of the OX40 agonist ivuxolimab. This receptor was identified in an adult with an advanced solid tumor such as melanoma, head and neck, liver or kidney cancer. The CDR3 region has the DNA TGTGCCAGCAGCTTTAGCGGGAGAGGGGAAGAGACCCAGTACTTC. Its translation is CASSFSGRGEETQYF.